This T cell receptor beta chain was identified during a study of blood T cell repertoires in COVID-19. Across the whole study: Some COVID-19 samples were acute and others convalescent; all came from the United States, Italy and Spain. PBMCs, B-cell-depleted T cells, or T cells were the source of the cDNA or gDNA that made up the material.

The CDR3 is 17 amino acids. V lost 1 base and J lost 0, with 12 bases in between. Germline CDR1 PRHDT, CDR2 FYEKMQ (reference sequence). This clone was found a few times. In the study's own analysis: The authors estimated nucleated cell counts from reference gene primer amplification. Profiling relied on immunoSEQ multiplex PCR, and the TCRdb table lists in-frame clones only, not all of them. The DNA gave D and trimming, while V, J and clone size come from that table. The data show around 70,000 clones, with about four fifths seen just once and over 15% held by the top ten. Sequenced sample: peripheral blood. The TCR comes from a man aged 65-85 years who had recovered from COVID-19. The rearrangement joins TRBV13 to TRBJ2-2; the D gene is possibly TRBD1 (5 bases). CDR3 DNA sequence: TGTGCCAGCAGCTTAGCTCGACAGTTCGCGAACACCGGGGAGCTGTTTTTT. This encodes CASSLARQFANTGELFF.